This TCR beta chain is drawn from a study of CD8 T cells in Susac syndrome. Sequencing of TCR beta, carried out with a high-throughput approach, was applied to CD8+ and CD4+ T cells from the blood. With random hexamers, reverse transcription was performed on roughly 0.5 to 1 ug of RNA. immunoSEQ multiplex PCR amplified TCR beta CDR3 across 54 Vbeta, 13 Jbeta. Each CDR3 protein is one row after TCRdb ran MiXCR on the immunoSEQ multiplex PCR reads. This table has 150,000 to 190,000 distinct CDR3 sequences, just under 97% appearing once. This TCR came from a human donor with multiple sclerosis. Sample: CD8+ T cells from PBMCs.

The CDR3 DNA follows: TGTGCCAGTAGTCCCTGGGGGGTGAACACTGAAGCTTTCTTT. Its protein is CASSPWGVNTEAFF. The genes are TRBV19 and TRBJ1-1, with D possibly TRBD1 on 5 matching bases. Trimming pared 5 bases from V and 0 bases from J, leaving 10 bases between. CDR1 and CDR2 from the germline V gene are LNHDA and SQIVND (reference sequence). This CDR3 comprises 14 residues.